This T cell receptor (beta chain) is drawn from a study of blood T cell repertoires in COVID-19. Study in general: Acute and convalescent COVID-19 specimens originated in the United States, Italy and Spain. The analysed material was cDNA or gDNA that came from T cells, B-cell-depleted T cells, or PBMCs.

This CDR3 has 14 residues. V lost 7 bases, J lost 0 bases, and 13 bases lay in between. Germline values: CDR1 SQVTM, CDR2 ANQGSEA. Some clones are missing from TCRdb's copy, which holds only in-frame ones; the method was immunoSEQ multiplex PCR. This table has 200,000 to 250,000 clones, 65% to 90% appearing once. Sequencing was performed on peripheral blood. The TCR was taken from a woman in her 50s with acute or convalescent COVID-19. V and J are TRBV29-1 and TRBJ2-1, with D tentatively TRBD1 (6 bases). CDR3 in amino acids: CSASDRNSYNEQFF. DNA of the CDR3: TGCAGCGCCTCTGACAGGAACTCCTACAATGAGCAGTTCTTC.